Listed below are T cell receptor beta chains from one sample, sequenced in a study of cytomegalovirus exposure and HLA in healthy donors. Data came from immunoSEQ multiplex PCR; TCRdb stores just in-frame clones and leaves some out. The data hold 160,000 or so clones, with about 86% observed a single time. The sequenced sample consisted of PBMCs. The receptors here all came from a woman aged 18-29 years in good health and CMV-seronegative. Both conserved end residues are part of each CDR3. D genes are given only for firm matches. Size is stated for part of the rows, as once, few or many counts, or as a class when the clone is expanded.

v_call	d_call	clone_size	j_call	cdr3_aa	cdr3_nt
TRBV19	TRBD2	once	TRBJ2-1	CASSKGWRTSITYNEQFF	TGTGCCAGTAGTAAAGGGTGGCGGACTAGCATTACCTACAATGAGCAGTTCTTC
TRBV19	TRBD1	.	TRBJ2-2	CASSIRQGATGELFF	TGTGCCAGTAGTATCCGACAGGGGGCGACCGGGGAGCTGTTTTTT
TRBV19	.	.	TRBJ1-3	CASSITYGFGGDTIYF	TGTGCCAGTAGTATAACCTACGGCTTCGGGGGTGACACCATATATTTT
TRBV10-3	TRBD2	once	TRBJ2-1	CAITKTSGRSGLNEQFF	TGTGCCATCACCAAAACTAGCGGGAGGAGTGGTCTGAATGAGCAGTTCTTC
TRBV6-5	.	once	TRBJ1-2	CASSSQGGGYTF	TGTGCCAGCAGTTCCCAGGGTGGAGGCTACACCTTC
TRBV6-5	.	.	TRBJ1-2	CASAESGTSYGYTF	TGTGCCAGCGCAGAATCCGGGACATCCTATGGCTACACCTTC
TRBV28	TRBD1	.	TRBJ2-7	CASSHLDRGSYEQYF	TGTGCCAGCAGCCATCTTGACAGGGGCTCCTACGAGCAGTACTTC
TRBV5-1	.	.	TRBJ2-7	CASSGGDRREQYF	TGCGCCAGCAGCGGGGGGGACAGGAGAGAGCAGTACTTC
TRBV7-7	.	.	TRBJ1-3	CAIGGALDALGLGNTIYF	TGTGCCATAGGTGGGGCATTGGACGCTCTCGGTTTAGGAAACACCATATATTTT
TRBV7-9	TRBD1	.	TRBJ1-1	CASSLSYQQGVNTEAFF	TGTGCCAGCAGCCTATCCTACCAACAGGGGGTTAACACTGAAGCTTTCTTT
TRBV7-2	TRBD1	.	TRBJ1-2	CASSPRDSPYGYTF	TGTGCCAGCAGCCCGCGGGACAGCCCCTATGGCTACACCTTC
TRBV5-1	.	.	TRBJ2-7	CASRKGADPYEQYF	TGCGCCAGCAGGAAAGGGGCGGACCCCTACGAGCAGTACTTC
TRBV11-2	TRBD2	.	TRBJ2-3	CASSLGAGGTDTQYF	TGTGCCAGCAGCTTAGGGGCGGGGGGCACAGATACGCAGTATTTT
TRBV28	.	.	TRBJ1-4	CASSSGGKGDEKLFF	TGTGCCAGCAGTTCGGGGGGCAAGGGGGATGAAAAACTGTTTTTT
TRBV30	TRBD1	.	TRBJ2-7	CAWSLVDRGWEQYF	TGTGCCTGGTCGCTCGTGGACAGGGGTTGGGAGCAGTACTTC
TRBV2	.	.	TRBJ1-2	CAMTIDGYTF	TGTGCCATGACAATAGATGGCTACACCTTC
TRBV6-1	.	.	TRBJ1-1	CASRIAPFNTEAFF	TGTGCCAGCAGAATAGCCCCTTTTAACACTGAAGCTTTCTTT
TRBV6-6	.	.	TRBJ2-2	CASSPGSGGTGELFF	TGTGCCAGCAGTCCGGGGTCCGGGGGCACCGGGGAGCTGTTTTTT
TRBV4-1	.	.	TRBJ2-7	CASRGALSYEQYF	TGCGCCAGCAGGGGGGCGCTTTCCTACGAGCAGTACTTC
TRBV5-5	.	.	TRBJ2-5	CASSLRDNQETQYF	TGTGCCAGCAGCTTGCGGGACAACCAAGAGACCCAGTACTTC
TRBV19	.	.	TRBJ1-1	CASSAATGLKNTEAFF	TGTGCCAGTAGTGCCGCAACGGGACTCAAGAACACTGAAGCTTTCTTT
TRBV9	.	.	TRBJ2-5	CASSVVASGGETQYF	TGTGCCAGCAGCGTAGTAGCGTCTGGGGGGGAGACCCAGTACTTC
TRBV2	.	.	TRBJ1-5	CASSTGNRNQPQHF	TGTGCCAGCAGTACAGGGAATAGGAATCAGCCCCAGCATTTT
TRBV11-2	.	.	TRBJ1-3	CASSSDLTVPGNTIYF	TGTGCCAGCAGCTCTGACCTGACAGTTCCTGGAAACACCATATATTTT
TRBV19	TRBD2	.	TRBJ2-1	CASSIGTSGINEQFF	TGTGCCAGTAGTATCGGGACTAGCGGGATTAATGAGCAGTTCTTC
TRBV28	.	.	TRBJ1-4	CASRAGLRRTTNEKLFF	TGTGCCAGCAGGGCCGGCCTGAGGAGGACGACTAATGAAAAACTGTTTTTT
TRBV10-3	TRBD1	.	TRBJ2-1	CAISRQGIDNEQFF	TGTGCCATCAGTAGACAGGGTATCGACAATGAGCAGTTCTTC
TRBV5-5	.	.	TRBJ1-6	CASSRSDSSYNSPLHF	TGTGCCAGCAGCCGGAGCGATTCCTCCTATAATTCACCCCTCCACTTT
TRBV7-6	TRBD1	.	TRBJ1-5	CASSSGTGYQPQHF	TGTGCCAGCAGCTCCGGGACAGGTTATCAGCCCCAGCATTTT
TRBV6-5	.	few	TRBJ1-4	CASSYGGANEKLFF	TGTGCCAGCAGTTACGGGGGCGCAAATGAAAAACTGTTTTTT
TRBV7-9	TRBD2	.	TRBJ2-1	CASSSRLAGAGEQFF	TGTGCCAGCAGCTCACGACTAGCGGGAGCGGGTGAGCAGTTCTTC
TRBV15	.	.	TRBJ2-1	CATSNPFTGVGDEQFF	TGTGCCACCAGCAATCCGTTTACGGGAGTGGGGGATGAGCAGTTCTTC
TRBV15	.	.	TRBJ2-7	CATSRDYLEQYF	TGTGCCACCAGCAGAGATTATCTCGAGCAGTACTTC
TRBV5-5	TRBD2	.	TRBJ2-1	CASSQPGLAGDNEQFF	TGTGCCAGCAGTCAACCGGGACTAGCGGGCGACAATGAGCAGTTCTTC
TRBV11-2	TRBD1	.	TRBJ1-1	CASSLKVWVQGATEAFF	TGTGCCAGCAGCTTAAAGGTTTGGGTGCAGGGGGCGACTGAAGCTTTCTTT
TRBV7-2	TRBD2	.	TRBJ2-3	CASSLGRGEGTDTQYF	TGTGCCAGCAGCTTAGGTCGGGGGGAGGGAACAGATACGCAGTATTTT
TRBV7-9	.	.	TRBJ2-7	CASSLELLGTMTYEQYF	TGTGCCAGCAGCTTAGAGTTACTCGGGACAATGACCTACGAGCAGTACTTC
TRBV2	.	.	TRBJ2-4	CASIPGHLAKNIQYF	TGTGCCAGCATTCCGGGACATTTAGCCAAAAACATTCAGTACTTC
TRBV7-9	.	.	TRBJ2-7	CASSSTGLLSYEQYF	TGTGCCAGCAGCTCTACTGGACTGCTCTCCTACGAGCAGTACTTC
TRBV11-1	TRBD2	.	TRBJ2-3	CASSLNAGGSDTQYF	TGTGCCAGCAGCTTAAATGCGGGGGGTTCAGATACGCAGTATTTT
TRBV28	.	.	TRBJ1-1	CASSFTGRMGVNTEAFF	TGTGCCAGCAGTTTCACAGGGCGTATGGGGGTTAACACTGAAGCTTTCTTT
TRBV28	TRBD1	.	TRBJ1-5	CASRSGTGRNQPQHF	TGTGCCAGCAGATCCGGGACAGGTCGTAATCAGCCCCAGCATTTT
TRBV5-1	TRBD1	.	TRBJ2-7	CASSSRQGVSYEQYF	TGCGCCAGCAGCTCTCGACAGGGGGTGTCGTACGAGCAGTACTTC
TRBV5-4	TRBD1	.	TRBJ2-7	CASSSGQGSYEQYF	TGTGCCAGCAGCTCGGGACAGGGCTCCTACGAGCAGTACTTC
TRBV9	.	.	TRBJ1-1	CASSESRTAVRATEAFF	TGTGCCAGCAGCGAGAGCCGGACAGCAGTACGGGCCACTGAAGCTTTCTTT
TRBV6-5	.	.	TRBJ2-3	CASSYSGLGDTQYF	TGTGCCAGCAGTTACTCGGGCCTGGGAGATACGCAGTATTTT
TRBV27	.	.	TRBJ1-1	CASSQGRNTEAFF	TGTGCCAGCTCGCAGGGAAGGAACACTGAAGCTTTCTTT
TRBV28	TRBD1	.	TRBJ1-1	CASSLDVGGTVNTEAFF	TGTGCCAGCAGTTTAGACGTTGGGGGGACAGTAAACACTGAAGCTTTCTTT
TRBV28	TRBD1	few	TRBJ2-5	CASSPSIRDSFRETQYF	TGTGCCAGCAGCCCATCGATCCGGGACAGTTTTCGGGAGACCCAGTACTTC
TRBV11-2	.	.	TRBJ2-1	CASSFRSAGSYNEQFF	TGTGCCAGCAGCTTTCGTTCGGCGGGGTCTTACAATGAGCAGTTCTTC
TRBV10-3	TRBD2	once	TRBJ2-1	CAISNSGGSYNEQFF	TGTGCCATCAGTAATAGCGGGGGGTCCTACAATGAGCAGTTCTTC
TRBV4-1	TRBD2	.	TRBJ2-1	CASSRREREATRNEQFF	TGCGCCAGCAGCCGCCGGGAGCGGGAGGCAACGCGCAATGAGCAGTTCTTC
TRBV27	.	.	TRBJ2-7	CASSSGTRGDDEQYF	TGTGCCAGCAGTTCCGGTACTAGAGGTGACGACGAGCAGTACTTC